Ten or more counts support the clone carrying this TCR beta chain. This entry comes from a study of Graves' ophthalmopathy and Graves' hyperthyroidism. Investigators amplified TCR beta CDR3 regions from RNA transcripts. The first-round RT-PCR employed HTBI primers together with the Qiagen OneStep RT-PCR kit. A multiplex PCR was then performed as the second round. TCRdb re-called the multiplex PCR reads through MiXCR, storing one row per CDR3 protein. The data contain about 620,000 distinct CDR3 sequences, about 20% of them seen just once; the ten biggest clones take up more than 5.5%. This CDR3 comprises 12 residues. Germline CDR1 SQVTM, CDR2 ANQGSEA. The V end was cut by 1 base, the J end by 4 bases, with 7 bases between.

The rearrangement links TRBV29-1 to TRBJ1-1; the D is unclear. Sequenced: peripheral blood. This clonotype originated in a woman between 18 and 30 years old with stable Graves' hyperthyroidism. Some clones in this sample may be carry-over from other donors' samples. This chain's CDR3 is CSVEALTTEAFF. The CDR3, as DNA: TGCAGCGTTGAAGCCCTGACCACTGAAGCTTTCTTT.